This is a list of T cell receptor beta chains from one sample in a study of blood T cell repertoires in COVID-19. This table comes from immunoSEQ multiplex PCR, and its TCRdb copy is limited to in-frame clones, with some not included. The sample lists about 360,000 clones; about 87% were seen once. Sequencing was carried out using peripheral blood. Source of these receptors: a human donor in a cohort sampled during active COVID-19. Both conserved end residues are part of each CDR3.

v_call cdr3_aa
TRBV29-1 CSVGVGGVGDTQYF
TRBV5-5 CASSLWGAGDGTGELFF
TRBV5-4 CASSIRVGGGTDTQYF
TRBV5-5 CASSGGLASYEQYF
TRBV9 CASSVVGGRSNEQFF
TRBV11-2 CASSLRTQNGYTF
TRBV24-1 CATGRQGETQYF
TRBV4-1 CASSRRGGSGTGNSPLHF
TRBV12-3/TRBV12-4 CASSPGQTYEQYF
TRBV7-9 CASSGGGGATGREAFF